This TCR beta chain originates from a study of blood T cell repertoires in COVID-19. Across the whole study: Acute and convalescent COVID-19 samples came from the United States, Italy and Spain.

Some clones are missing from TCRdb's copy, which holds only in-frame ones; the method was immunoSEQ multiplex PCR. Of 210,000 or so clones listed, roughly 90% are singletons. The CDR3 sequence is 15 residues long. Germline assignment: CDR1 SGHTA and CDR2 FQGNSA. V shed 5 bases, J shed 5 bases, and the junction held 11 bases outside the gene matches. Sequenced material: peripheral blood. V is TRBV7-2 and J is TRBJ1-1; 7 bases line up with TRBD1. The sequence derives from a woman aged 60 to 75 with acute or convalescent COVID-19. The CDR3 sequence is CASSETGKLWTEAFF. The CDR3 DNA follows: TGTGCCAGCAGCGAGACAGGGAAGTTATGGACTGAAGCTTTCTTT.